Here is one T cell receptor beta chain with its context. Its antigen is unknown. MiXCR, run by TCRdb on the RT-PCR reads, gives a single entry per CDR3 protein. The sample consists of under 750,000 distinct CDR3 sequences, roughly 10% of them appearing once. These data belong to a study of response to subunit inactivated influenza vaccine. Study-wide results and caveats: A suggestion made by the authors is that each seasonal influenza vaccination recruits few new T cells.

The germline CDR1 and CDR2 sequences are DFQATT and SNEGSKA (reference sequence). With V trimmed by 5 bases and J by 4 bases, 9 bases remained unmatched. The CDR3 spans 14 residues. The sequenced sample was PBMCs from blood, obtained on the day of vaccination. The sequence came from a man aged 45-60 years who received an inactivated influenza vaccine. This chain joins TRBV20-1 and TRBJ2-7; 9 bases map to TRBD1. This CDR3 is CSAPPDRGSYEQYF. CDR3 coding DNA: TGCAGTGCTCCTCCGGACAGGGGATCGTACGAGCAGTACTTC.